This TCR beta chain was recovered during a study of blood T cell repertoires in COVID-19 (dated by TCRdb to 2020 to 2022). Concerning the study at large: Samples from collaborators originated in the United States, Italy and Spain and spanned both the acute and convalescent phases of COVID-19. Where HLA class I and class II types were available, the types were taken from metadata supplied by the sample provider, not from assay-based typing. Sample metadata almost always included a de-identified subject ID, COVID-19 status, age in years and sex. The samples were drawn from two sources: the first 160 participants of the ongoing ImmuneRACE study, and about 1,300 subjects contributed by 6 global collaborators. The material from the prospective study consisted of cDNA or gDNA derived from T cells, B-cell-depleted T cells, or PBMCs. The dataset comprised deeply sampled blood TCRbeta repertoires from subjects exposed to, actively infected with, or recovered from COVID-19. The repertoires were released in a freely available public database meant as a resource for research on the immune response to SARS-CoV-2. On the study overall, not on this receptor specifically: How much clinical and demographic metadata was included differed by source and by participant, and the metadata was provided uncurated.

TCRbeta CDR3 regions were amplified from genomic DNA using the immunoSEQ Assay, a bias-controlled multiplex PCR. The authors processed their data as follows. The number of nucleated cells in each sample was estimated by amplification of reference gene primers within the assay. Sequence reads were collapsed and filtered to measure the absolute abundance of every unique TCRbeta CDR3 rearrangement. For each sample, productive Simpson clonality was calculated as the square root of Simpson's diversity index over productive rearrangements. The table was pulled from immuneACCESS by TCRdb, which kept in-frame rearrangements only. Such tables lose some clones; where checked, under half of the loss comes from unresolved V genes, and the rest has no known cause. For V, J and clone size, that table is used; D and trimming come from the DNA. In all, the sample holds roughly 100,000 clones, and about four fifths of those were seen once. The ten largest make up around 2% of the sample.

Taken from cysteine to phenylalanine, the CDR3 has 16 residues. The only DNA kept is the CDR3, 48 bases in frame from the first base. According to the germline V gene (reference sequence), CDR1 reads GTSNPN and CDR2 reads SVGIG. V is pruned by 4 bases and J by 0 bases, leaving 9 bases of the junction without a gene match. About this clone: The antigen it binds to is not known. Qualities for individual bases were not recorded, and no much larger clone is one base off.

Collaborating institutions collected whole blood in K2EDTA tubes following their own protocols. For TCRbeta analysis, collaborator samples were shipped as frozen whole blood, as isolated PBMCs, or as DNA extracted from either sample type. This receptor chain uses TRBV30 and TRBJ2-5; TRBD1 aligns with 9 central bases. The specimen sequenced was peripheral blood. This clonotype was obtained from a man in his 70s with active or convalescent COVID-19. Here the CDR3 is given as CAWTPLDRGYQETQYF. The sequenced DNA is TGTGCCTGGACCCCTCTCGACAGGGGGTACCAAGAGACCCAGTACTTC.